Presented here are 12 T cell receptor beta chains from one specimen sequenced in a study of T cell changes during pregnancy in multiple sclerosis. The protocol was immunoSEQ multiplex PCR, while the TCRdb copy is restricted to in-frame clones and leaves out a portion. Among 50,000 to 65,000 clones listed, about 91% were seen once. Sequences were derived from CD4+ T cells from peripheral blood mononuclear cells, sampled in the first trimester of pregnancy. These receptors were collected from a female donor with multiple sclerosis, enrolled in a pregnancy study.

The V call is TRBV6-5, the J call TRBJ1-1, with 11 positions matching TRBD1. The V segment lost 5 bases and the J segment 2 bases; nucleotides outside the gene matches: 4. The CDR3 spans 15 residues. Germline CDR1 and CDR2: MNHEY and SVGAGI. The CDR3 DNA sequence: TGTGCCAGCAGTGGACAGGGGGCGCGAAACACTGAAGCTTTCTTT. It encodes CASSGQGARNTEAFF.

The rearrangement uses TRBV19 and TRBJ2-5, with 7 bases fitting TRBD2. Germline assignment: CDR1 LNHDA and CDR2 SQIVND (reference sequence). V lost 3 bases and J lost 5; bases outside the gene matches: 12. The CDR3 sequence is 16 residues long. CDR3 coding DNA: TGTGCCAGTAGTATTCGGGGCGGGGGAACCTCGGAGACCCAGTACTTC. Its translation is CASSIRGGGTSETQYF.

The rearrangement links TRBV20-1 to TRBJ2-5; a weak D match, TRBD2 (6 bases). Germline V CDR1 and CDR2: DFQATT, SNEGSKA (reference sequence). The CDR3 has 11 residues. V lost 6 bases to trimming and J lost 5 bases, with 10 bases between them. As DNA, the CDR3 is TGCAGTGCGTCACGGGAGGAGACCCAGTACTTC. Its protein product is CSASREETQYF.

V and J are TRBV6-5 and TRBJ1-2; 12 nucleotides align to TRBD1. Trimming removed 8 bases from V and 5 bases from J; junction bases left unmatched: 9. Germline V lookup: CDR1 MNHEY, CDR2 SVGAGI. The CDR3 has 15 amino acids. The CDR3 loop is CASGGQGATGYGYTF. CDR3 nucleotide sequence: TGTGCCAGCGGGGGACAGGGGGCAACGGGGTATGGCTACACCTTC.

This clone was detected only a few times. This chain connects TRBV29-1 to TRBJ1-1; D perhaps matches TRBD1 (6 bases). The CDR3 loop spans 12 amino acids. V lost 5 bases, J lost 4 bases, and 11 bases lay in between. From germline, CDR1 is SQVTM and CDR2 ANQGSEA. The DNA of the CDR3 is TGCAGCGTTTTTACAGGGATCACTGAAGCTTTCTTT. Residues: CSVFTGITEAFF.

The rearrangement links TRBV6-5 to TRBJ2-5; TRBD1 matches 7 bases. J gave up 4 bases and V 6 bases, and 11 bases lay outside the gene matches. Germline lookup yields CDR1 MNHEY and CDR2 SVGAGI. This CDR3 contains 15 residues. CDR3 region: CASSLNRGLGETQYF. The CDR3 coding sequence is TGTGCCAGCAGCCTAAACAGGGGTCTAGGAGAGACCCAGTACTTC.

CDR3 in amino acids: CASSSPDRGNYGYTF. The CDR3, as DNA: TGTGCCAGCAGCTCCCCGGACAGGGGGAACTATGGCTACACCTTC. The chain recombines TRBV5-6 with TRBJ1-2; TRBD1 matches 10 bases. The V gene's germline CDR1 is SGHDT and CDR2 YYEEEE. Germline trimming cut 3 bases from V and 2 bases from J; bases unmatched to any gene: 4. The CDR3 length is 15 residues.

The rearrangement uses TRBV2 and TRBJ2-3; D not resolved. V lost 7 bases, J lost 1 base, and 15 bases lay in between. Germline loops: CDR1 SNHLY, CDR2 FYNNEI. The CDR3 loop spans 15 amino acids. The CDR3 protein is CASIWSQRGTDTQYF. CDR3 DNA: TGTGCCAGCATCTGGAGTCAACGGGGCACAGATACGCAGTATTTT.

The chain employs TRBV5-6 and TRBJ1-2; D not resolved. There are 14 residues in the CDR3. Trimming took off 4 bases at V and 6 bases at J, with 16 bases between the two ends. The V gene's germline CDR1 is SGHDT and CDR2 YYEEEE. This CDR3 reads CASSPSTTVDGYTF. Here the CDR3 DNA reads TGTGCCAGCAGCCCGTCAACAACAGTTGATGGCTACACCTTC.

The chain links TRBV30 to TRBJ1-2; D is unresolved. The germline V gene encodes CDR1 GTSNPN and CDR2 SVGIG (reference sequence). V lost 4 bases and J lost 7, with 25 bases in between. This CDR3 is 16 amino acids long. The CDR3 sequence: CAWNRGSVVDPGGYTF. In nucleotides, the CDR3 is TGTGCCTGGAATCGTGGGTCCGTGGTCGATCCAGGTGGCTACACCTTC.

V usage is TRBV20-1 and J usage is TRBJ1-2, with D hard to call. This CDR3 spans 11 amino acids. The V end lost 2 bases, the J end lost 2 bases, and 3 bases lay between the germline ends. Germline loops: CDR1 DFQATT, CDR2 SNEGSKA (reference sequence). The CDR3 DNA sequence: TGCAGTGCTAGACTCAACTATGGCTACACCTTC. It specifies CSARLNYGYTF.

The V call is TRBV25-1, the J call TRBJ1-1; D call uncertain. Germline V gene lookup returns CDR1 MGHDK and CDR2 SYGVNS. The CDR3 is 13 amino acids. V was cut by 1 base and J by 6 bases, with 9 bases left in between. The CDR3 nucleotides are TGTGCCAGCAGTGAATTTCCCCAGGCTGAAGCTTTCTTT. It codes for CASSEFPQAEAFF.